Listed below are T cell receptor beta chains from one sample, sequenced in a study of blood T cell repertoires in COVID-19. The protocol was immunoSEQ multiplex PCR, while the TCRdb copy is restricted to in-frame clones and leaves out a portion. This table has some 71,000 clones, approximately 82% appearing once. Sequencing was carried out using peripheral blood. The receptors originated from a woman aged 45-65 years with acute or convalescent COVID-19. Both conserved end residues are trimmed from each CDR3. Only part of the rows carry a size: once, few, many, or a class if the clone is expanded.

j_call v_call clone_size cdr3_aa
TRBJ2-5 TRBV7-2 - ASSYGTGRQETQY
TRBJ2-2 TRBV24-1 - ATKEGPNTGELF
TRBJ2-1 TRBV7-7 - ASSLGWGRENEQF
TRBJ2-2 TRBV9 - ASKNRANTGELF
TRBJ2-6 TRBV19 - ASSSPTRGRNGANVLT
TRBJ1-2 TRBV2 - ASSELGTGGIGYT
TRBJ2-1 TRBV6-6 - ASSYSSGSYNEQF
TRBJ2-7 TRBV21-1 - ASSQRQPRGREQY
TRBJ1-2 TRBV10-3 - AISEDREYGYT
TRBJ2-5 TRBV19 - ASSIAREETQY
TRBJ1-5 TRBV24-1 - ATSDFTGYQPQH
TRBJ2-2 TRBV16 - ASSLRGAGELF
TRBJ2-5 TRBV3-1/TRBV3-2 - ASRRWERPGRKETQY
TRBJ2-3 TRBV3-1/TRBV3-2 - ASSQGVGGTITDTQY
TRBJ1-6 TRBV12-3/TRBV12-4 - ASRKDGTLH
TRBJ1-4 TRBV15 - ATSAGQGTNEKLF
TRBJ2-1 TRBV30 - ALDNNNEQF
TRBJ2-6 TRBV4-2 - ASSQGVASGRPGANVLT
TRBJ2-1 TRBV5-1 - AGQGNEQF
TRBJ2-7 TRBV5-1 - ASSILVSDEQY
TRBJ2-5 TRBV5-1 - ASSREPSQETQY
TRBJ1-1 TRBV2 - ASRETGNTEAF
TRBJ2-2 TRBV6-2/TRBV6-3 - ASSEAGELF
TRBJ2-3 TRBV7-3 once ASSPSGDTQY
TRBJ2-2 TRBV10-3 once AIRSLTANTGELF
TRBJ2-5 TRBV6-5 - STGIQETQY
TRBJ2-5 TRBV20-1 - SASDPQETQY
TRBJ1-1 TRBV5-4 - ASSGSQGKGEAF
TRBJ2-7 TRBV10-3 - AISASAGSSYEQY
TRBJ2-3 TRBV28 - ASSILAGGADTQY
TRBJ2-5 TRBV5-1 - ASSLGSSGALKETQY
TRBJ2-5 TRBV3-1/TRBV3-2 once ASSPGNPRETQY
TRBJ2-7 TRBV5-4 - ASSSGPVGEQY
TRBJ2-1 TRBV27 few ASSLWAGGELSNEQF
TRBJ1-5 TRBV2 - ASRDATGGSNQPQH
TRBJ2-7 TRBV12-3/TRBV12-4 - ASSFAGALEQY
TRBJ2-2 TRBV4-1 - ASSQDGRELF
TRBJ2-7 TRBV25-1 - ASRGQGKNSKY
TRBJ1-1 TRBV6-2/TRBV6-3 - ASSYSEGRTEAF
TRBJ1-1 TRBV5-4 - ASSSDGVGEAF
TRBJ1-4 TRBV5-1 - ASSSAPLGEKLF
TRBJ1-2 TRBV28 - ASSLRGLGYT
TRBJ1-2 TRBV7-2 - ASSLLWGTYGYT
TRBJ2-7 TRBV6-2/TRBV6-3 - ASSYVRFEQY
TRBJ2-1 TRBV19 - ASSPVAGPPYNEQF
TRBJ1-3 TRBV7-2 - ASSLGVGSGNTIY
TRBJ2-3 TRBV19 - ASSIQGRGADTQY